Listed below are T cell receptor beta chains from one sample, sequenced in a study of blood T cells in healthy people across ages. TCRdb re-derived calls from the 5' RACE reads in MiXCR, one entry per CDR3 protein. The data hold about 1,500,000 distinct CDR3 sequences, with 28% observed a single time. Material: blood. The receptors here all came from a woman in her twenties or thirties in good health. CDR3s include the opening cysteine and the closing phenylalanine or tryptophan. D genes are given only for firm matches. Not all rows give a size; the values are once, few, many and, for expanded clones, a class.

cdr3_nt,cdr3_aa,clone_size,j_call,v_call,d_call
TGTGTCAGCAGCCCAGACAGCCACCACTACGAGCAGTACTTC,CVSSPDSHHYEQYF,-,TRBJ2-7,TRBV7-2,-
TGTGCCAGCAGCCCTCTTGAGGGGGGGCCTTTAGAGACCCAGTACTTC,CASSPLEGGPLETQYF,few,TRBJ2-5,TRBV9,-
TGTGCCAGCAGCAACAGGGGCCCGTGGGGCACAGATACGCAGTATTTT,CASSNRGPWGTDTQYF,-,TRBJ2-3,TRBV7-9,TRBD1
TGTGCCAGGAAGCCGAAGAGGGCCCCCTACGAGCAGTACTTC,CARKPKRAPYEQYF,few,TRBJ2-7,TRBV7-2,-
TGCAGTGCTAGCCCTAGCGGGGGGGCGGGGAGCACAGATACGCAGTATTTT,CSASPSGGAGSTDTQYF,once,TRBJ2-3,TRBV20-1,TRBD2
TGTGCCAGCAGCTCTTTCCCCCGGGGGGCAGGGGAGCAGTTCTTC,CASSSFPRGAGEQFF,-,TRBJ2-1,TRBV7-3,-
TGTGCCACCAGCAGATCTCCCCGGGACAGGGATCACGAGCAGTACTTC,CATSRSPRDRDHEQYF,-,TRBJ2-7,TRBV15,TRBD1
TGTGCCAGCAGTTCTACCGGGACAGGGGGCGGTGAGCAGTTCTTC,CASSSTGTGGGEQFF,-,TRBJ2-1,TRBV28,TRBD1
TGTGCCAGCAGTTTTGACCGCGCGACTGAAGCTTTCTTT,CASSFDRATEAFF,many,TRBJ1-1,TRBV12-3/TRBV12-4,-
TGTGCCAGCATCGCCGAGGGAGCTGGCTACACCTTC,CASIAEGAGYTF,-,TRBJ1-2,TRBV12-3/TRBV12-4,-
TGTGCCAGCAGTGACGGGGGCGCTTGGCAGTTCTTC,CASSDGGAWQFF,-,TRBJ2-1,TRBV2,-
TGTGCCAGCAGTTTAGGGTTAGGGAGCAACTGTGGCTACACCTTC,CASSLGLGSNCGYTF,few,TRBJ1-2,TRBV12-3/TRBV12-4,-
TGTGCCAGCAGCCCCGGCGGGGGATGGGCAGATACGCAGTATTTT,CASSPGGGWADTQYF,-,TRBJ2-3,TRBV28,TRBD2
TGTGCCAGTAGTATAGGTACCCAGACCACGAAGACCCAGTACTTC,CASSIGTQTTKTQYF,-,TRBJ2-5,TRBV19,-
TGTGCCAGCAGCTTAGGGGATGGGCTCTATAATTCACCCCTCCACTTT,CASSLGDGLYNSPLHF,-,TRBJ1-6,TRBV7-8,-
TGTGCCAGCAGCCTCCAGGGACAGGGGTTCACAGATACGCAGTATTTT,CASSLQGQGFTDTQYF,many,TRBJ2-3,TRBV7-2,TRBD1
TGCAGTGCTAGAGGGACAGTGGGTGAAGCTTTCTTT,CSARGTVGEAFF,-,TRBJ1-1,TRBV20-1,-
TGCAGTGCTAGAGATCCGCGGGAGAGCTCCTACAATGAGCAGTTCTTC,CSARDPRESSYNEQFF,many,TRBJ2-1,TRBV20-1,TRBD2
TGTGCCTGTTCCAGGGGGCAGGCAGGAGAGACCCAGTACTTC,CACSRGQAGETQYF,many,TRBJ2-5,TRBV2,TRBD1
TGTGCCGGTGGGTCAGGGGGTTATAATGAGCAGTTCTTC,CAGGSGGYNEQFF,-,TRBJ2-1,TRBV28,TRBD1
TGTGCCAGCATTCCTCCGGGACAGGCGAACTCTGGGGCCAACGTCCTGACTTTC,CASIPPGQANSGANVLTF,-,TRBJ2-6,TRBV5-5,TRBD1
TGTGCCAGCAGTTTATCGACCTGGAATGAGCAGTTCTTC,CASSLSTWNEQFF,few,TRBJ2-1,TRBV27,-
TGTGCCTGGAGTCGCGGGGTCGGGCAAGAGACCCAGTACTTC,CAWSRGVGQETQYF,few,TRBJ2-5,TRBV30,-
TGTGCCAGCAGTCCCAACAGGATTCGCTCCTACGAGCAGTACTTC,CASSPNRIRSYEQYF,few,TRBJ2-7,TRBV2,-
TGTGCCAGCAGCTTATCCACCCTAGATACGCAGTATTTT,CASSLSTLDTQYF,many,TRBJ2-3,TRBV11-2,-
TGTGCCAGCAGTGAACCGGGACAGGGTATACGGGGCTACACCTTC,CASSEPGQGIRGYTF,-,TRBJ1-2,TRBV6-1,TRBD1
TGTGCCAGCAGGCCCGGGTACTCAGACAATGAGCAGTTCTTC,CASRPGYSDNEQFF,many,TRBJ2-1,TRBV12-3/TRBV12-4,-
TGTGCCACCAGCAAACCTCAGGCTGGGGCCAACGTCCTGACTTTC,CATSKPQAGANVLTF,many,TRBJ2-6,TRBV15,-
TGCGCCAGCAGCTCGGGACTAAGCTCCTATAATTCACCCCTCCACTTT,CASSSGLSSYNSPLHF,few,TRBJ1-6,TRBV5-1,-
TGTGCCATCAGCCCCCGGCGGGAGCAAGAGACCCAGTACTTC,CAISPRREQETQYF,-,TRBJ2-5,TRBV10-3,TRBD2
TGCAGCGCAGGGGCAGGGGAAGGCGAGCAGTACTTC,CSAGAGEGEQYF,-,TRBJ2-7,TRBV29-1,-
TGTGCCAGCAGTTTCGCCTATGAGCAGTACTTC,CASSFAYEQYF,many,TRBJ2-7,TRBV6-6,-
TGCAGTGCTCTGAATCCCGGGACAGGTTTTACCCCTGGGGCCAACGTCCCGACTTTC,CSALNPGTGFTPGANVPTF,-,TRBJ2-6,TRBV20-1,TRBD1
TGCAGTGCTAGCCATGGGGACCACAATGAGCAGTACTTC,CSASHGDHNEQYF,-,TRBJ2-7,TRBV20-1,-
TGCAGTGCTAGAGAACAGGGTGCTACTAACTATGGCTACACCTTC,CSAREQGATNYGYTF,many,TRBJ1-2,TRBV20-1,-
TGCAGTGCCCTTCTGGACACTAACTATGGCTACACCTTC,CSALLDTNYGYTF,-,TRBJ1-2,TRBV20-1,-
TGTGCCAGCAGTTATTCCCCTGGGGCCAACGTCCTGACTTTC,CASSYSPGANVLTF,-,TRBJ2-6,TRBV6-5,-
TGTGCCAGCAGCCGTCGGACTGATAATTCACCCCTCCACTTT,CASSRRTDNSPLHF,many,TRBJ1-6,TRBV5-5,-
TGTGCCAGCAGCCGAATTGGACAGGCCAACAAGCGGGACGAGCAGTACTTC,CASSRIGQANKRDEQYF,-,TRBJ2-7,TRBV7-9,-